This T cell receptor (beta chain) was captured by sequencing in a study of blood T cell repertoires in COVID-19. For the study at large: Nucleic acid was either cDNA or gDNA, and it came from T cells, B-cell-depleted T cells, or PBMCs.

Profiled with immunoSEQ multiplex PCR; TCRdb holds only in-frame clones, not every one. The sample has 130,000 or so clones; around nine tenths are singletons. The germline V gene encodes CDR1 MNHEY and CDR2 SVGEGT. Trimming took off 2 bases at V and 6 bases at J, with 16 bases between the two ends. This CDR3 region has 16 residues. The chain uses TRBV6-2 or TRBV6-3 and TRBJ2-2; D may be TRBD1 (6 bases). The clonotype originates from a woman aged 55-70 years with acute or convalescent COVID-19. Sequenced material: peripheral blood. The CDR3 coding sequence is TGTGCCAGCAGTTACACAGGGCTTTTTCAGGCCGGGGAGCTGTTTTTT. Amino acids: CASSYTGLFQAGELFF.